This T cell receptor (beta chain) was retrieved from a study of blood T cell repertoires in COVID-19. The assay was immunoSEQ multiplex PCR, and TCRdb's table has in-frame clones only and misses some. The sample has about 83,000 clones, approximately 86% seen once. Germline V gene sequence: CDR1 SGHVS, CDR2 FNYEAQ. V lost 3 bases and J 0 bases, leaving 13 bases between the germline ends. The CDR3 consists of 16 residues. The sequenced sample consisted of peripheral blood. The source of this sequence is a man older than 75 with active or convalescent COVID-19. The chain has TRBV7-6 and TRBJ2-3; D ambiguous. In nucleotides, the CDR3 is TGTGCCAGCAGCTTGATCGGCGGAACTAGCACAGATACGCAGTATTTT. Translating it yields CASSLIGGTSTDTQYF.